Sequencing of this T cell receptor beta chain was carried out in a study of OX40 agonist ivuxolimab in advanced cancers. About the full investigation: Ivuxolimab was a fully human IgG2 agonistic monoclonal antibody targeting the costimulatory receptor OX40 (CD134). The point of sequencing TCRbeta in the periphery was to test whether ivuxolimab changed TCR sequence diversity and drove clonal T-cell expansion. Prior anti-PD-1, anti-PD-L1 or anti-CTLA-4 therapy was permitted, and checkpoint inhibitors had been received by around 40% of dose-escalation patients. Partial responses were achieved by three dose-escalation patients, of whom one had hepatocellular carcinoma and two had cutaneous melanoma. Among the roughly 50 dose-escalation patients, approximately 20 had hepatocellular carcinoma, about 15 melanoma, 9 renal cell carcinoma and 9 head and neck cancer. The paper reports the monotherapy dose-escalation portion (N of about 47 patients) of the phase I ivuxolimab trial. Intravenous ivuxolimab was administered to patients every 2 weeks at six dose levels: 0.01, 0.1, 0.3, 1.5, 3 and 10 mg/kg. In the dose-escalation cohort, approximately 82% of patients were male, and the mean age was approximately 60 years, with a range of roughly 23 to 85. The research as a whole found: After ivuxolimab, more expanded clones were found on average in CD8+ T cells than in CD4+ T cells. In partial responders in the 0.1-3.0 mg/kg groups, normalized peripheral clonal expansion was found to be among the lowest, especially among CD8+ T cells. Antigen specificity was not determined for the clonally expanded peripheral T cells. Low levels of normalized T-cell clonal expansion were also shown by some nonresponding patients. At doses from 0.1 to 3.0 mg/kg, clonal expansion was seen in both CD4+ and CD8+ blood T cells between baseline and week 6.

Genomic DNA was extracted from sorted cells for sequencing of the TCRbeta CDR3 region. The immunoSEQ Assay was used for sequencing of TCRbeta CDR3 regions. Imported from immuneACCESS, the table was reduced by TCRdb to in-frame sequences with V and J called. These copies leave out some clones; in studies compared against another copy, an unresolved V gene accounts for under half, and the cause of the remainder is not known. This sample comprises about 63,000 clones, about 85% of them detected only once. 0.76% of the sample is taken by the ten largest. Patients with autoimmune disease history or receiving systemic immunosuppression were excluded from the trial. Peripheral blood for TCR sequencing was collected from all dose cohorts at baseline, on cycle 4 day 1, and on cycle 7 day 1. Samples came from an open-label, multicenter, first-in-human phase I dose-escalation trial of ivuxolimab. Adults with locally advanced or metastatic melanoma, renal cell carcinoma, hepatocellular carcinoma or head and neck squamous cell carcinoma were enrolled in the trial. Before TCR sequencing, CD4+ T cells and CD8+ T cells from peripheral blood were sorted into separate populations.

CDR1 and CDR2 were assigned from the germline V gene (reference sequence) as LNHDA and SQIVND. V is pared back by 3 bases and J by 7 bases, with 10 bases lying between the germline termini. The CDR3 measures 13 amino acids from cysteine to phenylalanine. Only the CDR3 DNA is retained, 39 bases long and in frame from the first base. A few counts support this clone. Its antigen remains undetermined. Base quality data are lacking; no much larger clone is found one base away. This specimen consisted of CD4+ or CD8+ T cells sorted from blood, obtained in a trial of the OX40 agonist ivuxolimab. This receptor was identified in an adult with an advanced solid tumor such as melanoma, head and neck, liver or kidney cancer. The rearrangement joined TRBV19 to TRBJ2-1; possibly the D gene is TRBD2, per 5 matching bases. The CDR3 is CASSILEGNEQFF. DNA sequence: TGTGCCAGTAGTATTCTTGAGGGAAATGAGCAGTTCTTC.